Below are 11 T cell receptor beta chains sequenced from a single sample in a study of blood T cell repertoires in COVID-19. Sequencing used immunoSEQ multiplex PCR; TCRdb keeps in-frame clones, though not all of them. The sample carries approximately 160,000 clones, over 75% recorded once. Sequencing was carried out using peripheral blood. The source is a human donor in a cohort sampled during active COVID-19.

This rearrangement joins TRBV27 to TRBJ1-4; D gene unclear. This CDR3 has 13 amino acids. V lost 5 bases to trimming and J lost 8 bases, with 12 bases between them. CDR1 is MNHEY, CDR2 SMNVEV, per germline (reference sequence). CDR3 coding DNA: TGTGCCAGCAGTAGGAGTGGTTGGGAAAAACTGTTTTTT. This gives the protein CASSRSGWEKLFF.

Comments on this clone: The junction departs from germline at one end; a sequencing error may be responsible. The rearrangement links TRBV11-2 to TRBJ2-1, with 8 bases aligning to TRBD2. The CDR3 has 13 residues. CDR1 is SGHAT, CDR2 FQNNGV, per germline. CDR3 sequence: CASTLAGLNEQFF. The CDR3 DNA follows: TGTGCCAGCACCTTAGCGGGACTCAATGAGCAGTTCTTC.

This chain uses TRBV10-3 with TRBJ2-7; D remains ambiguous. Germline CDR1 is ENHRY and CDR2 is SYGVKD. This CDR3 comprises 12 residues. Trimming removed 2 bases from V and 7 bases from J, with 9 bases in between. The CDR3 nucleotides are TGTGCCATCAGTGAGGTATCTTTAGAGCAGTACTTC. Translation: CAISEVSLEQYF.

The genes are TRBV20-1 and TRBJ1-2; D ambiguous. Trimming left V 7 bases short and J 8 bases short, with 14 bases between. CDR1 and CDR2 from the germline V gene are DFQATT and SNEGSKA (reference sequence). CDR3 length equals 11 residues. The CDR3 protein is CSELRREGYTF. CDR3 sequence (DNA): TGCAGTGAACTCCGTCGGGAAGGCTACACCTTC.

The chain carries TRBV6-5 and TRBJ1-1; D uncertain. V shed 6 bases and J shed 1 base, with 12 bases lying between them. The germline V gene has CDR1 MNHEY and CDR2 SVGAGI. CDR3 length: 14 amino acids. The CDR3 DNA reads TGTGCCAGCAGCCCCATCCCATCGAACACTGAAGCTTTCTTT. It specifies CASSPIPSNTEAFF.

The chain carries TRBV7-2 and TRBJ1-1; possibly TRBD1 for D (5 bases). CDR3 length: 14 residues. Germline CDR1 is SGHTA and CDR2 is FQGNSA. Trimming pared 4 bases from V and 0 bases from J, leaving 9 bases between. The CDR3 bases are TGTGCCAGCAGCTATGGGGCATTGAACACTGAAGCTTTCTTT. Translation: CASSYGALNTEAFF.

The chain employs TRBV6-5 and TRBJ1-1; D might be TRBD1 (6 bases). The CDR3 consists of 14 residues. CDR1 and CDR2 from the germline V gene are MNHEY and SVGAGI. Trimming removed 8 bases from V and 5 bases from J, with 18 bases in between. CDR3 in amino acids: CASGPTGSYTEAFF. Here the CDR3 DNA reads TGTGCCAGCGGGCCAACAGGGAGTTATACTGAAGCTTTCTTT.

The chain has TRBV4-3 and TRBJ2-7; TRBD2 matches 10 bases. V shed 0 bases, J shed 1 base, and the junction held 0 bases outside the gene matches. From germline, CDR1 is LGHNA and CDR2 YSLEER. This CDR3 is built from 15 residues. The CDR3 loop reads CASSQEAGGSYEQYF. The CDR3, as DNA: TGCGCCAGCAGCCAAGAAGCGGGAGGGTCCTACGAGCAGTACTTC.

The chain recombines TRBV7-2 with TRBJ1-6; the D is unclear. In germline, CDR1 is SGHTA, CDR2 FQGNSA. The germline V and J ends were trimmed by 5 bases and 12 bases, with 8 bases remaining between them. The CDR3 has 11 amino acids. This CDR3 is CASSLDRPLHF. DNA for the CDR3: TGTGCCAGCAGCCTTGATAGACCCCTCCACTTT.

The CDR3: CASSKLPGSTDTQYF. CDR3 sequence (DNA): TGTGCCAGCAGCAAGCTACCGGGGAGCACAGATACGCAGTATTTT. The chain uses TRBV6-2 or TRBV6-3 and TRBJ2-3; the D gene is possibly TRBD2 (5 bases). This CDR3 has 15 amino acids. V was shortened by 6 bases and J by 0 bases, with 13 bases between the two germline ends. CDR1 MNHEY and CDR2 SVGEGT come from the germline V gene.

CDR3 coding DNA: TGTGCCAGCAGCTCTAGACTAGACCCAAGAGATACCCAGTACTTC. Residues: CASSSRLDPRDTQYF. The chain links TRBV7-9 to TRBJ2-5; the D gene is possibly TRBD2 (6 bases). Germline V CDR1 and CDR2: SEHNR, FQNEAQ (reference sequence). Between the trimmed V and J ends, which lost 4 bases and 8 bases, there was a span of 20 bases. The CDR3 spans 15 residues.